The T cell receptor beta chain under discussion was sequenced for a study of beta chain features in type 1 diabetes. In the case of this clone: As yet, its antigen is unknown.

With 2 bases removed from V and 4 bases from J, the gap between germline ends came to 9 bases. The CDR3 totals 15 residues. Germline assignment: CDR1 LGHNA and CDR2 YSLEER. cDNA synthesis used the whole RNA isolate, giving expressed TCRB sequences. Assay: immunoSEQ multiplex PCR; the TCRdb copy retains only in-frame clones and omits some. The sample includes hundreds of thousands of clones, over 7% of them seen just once. Findings of the study overall: Among patients with Type 1 diabetes, TCRB CDR3s were moderately but significantly shorter in every one of the four CD4+ subsets. The question left open here concerned HLA type influencing TCRB rearrangement.

A single heparinised draw of 95 to 150 mL on average was taken per donor. Sorting of CD4+ naive, central memory, regulatory and stem cell-like memory cells was performed via CD45RO/CCR7/CD25/CD127/CD95/CD27. Each sorted fraction was over 98% pure. This sequence joins TRBV4-3 and TRBJ1-6; unclear D gene. This TCR derives from a young man with type 1 diabetes. Sequencing was done on a sample of central memory CD4+ T cells from blood. This chain's CDR3 is CASSQTADYNSPLHF. CDR3 DNA sequence: TGCGCCAGCAGCCAAACTGCGGATTATAATTCACCCCTCCACTTT.